The 4 T cell receptor beta chains below were found in one sample sequenced in a study of blood T cell dynamics during melanoma immunotherapy. The time point here: week 3, after first cycle of checkpoint inhibitor. The assay was immunoSEQ multiplex PCR, and TCRdb's table has in-frame clones only and misses some. The sample has fewer than 30,000 clones, approximately 83% seen once. The sample consisted of blood, taken from a patient treated with checkpoint blockade. These receptors all come from a human donor with melanoma.

The chain employs TRBV7-2 and TRBJ1-6, with 9 bases fitting TRBD1. V lost 1 base to trimming and J lost 8 bases; unmatched junction nucleotides: 0. This CDR3 has 14 residues. Germline assignment: CDR1 SGHTA and CDR2 FQGNSA. Here the CDR3 reads CASSLGQGDSPLHF. The CDR3 region has the DNA TGTGCCAGCAGCTTAGGACAGGGGGATTCACCCCTCCACTTT.

This clone has just one count. The chain joins TRBV6-5 to TRBJ2-2; 10 bases align to TRBD1. Germline trimming cut 8 bases from V and 5 bases from J; bases unmatched to any gene: 8. From germline, CDR1 is MNHEY and CDR2 SVGAGI. The CDR3 runs 15 residues. The CDR3 loop is CASQAGTGVTGELFF. DNA for the CDR3: TGTGCCAGCCAGGCCGGGACAGGGGTAACCGGGGAGCTGTTTTTT.

This chain uses TRBV28 with TRBJ2-5, with D maybe TRBD2 (6 bases). This CDR3 spans 12 amino acids. Germline V gives CDR1 MDHEN, CDR2 SYDVKM. V dropped 8 bases and J dropped 4 bases, with 11 bases sitting between them. CDR3 nucleotide sequence: TGTGCCAGCCTCGGGAGTTCAGAGACCCAGTACTTC. Protein sequence: CASLGSSETQYF.

The chain employs TRBV7-2 and TRBJ2-7; 9 bases match TRBD2. V lost 5 bases and J lost 0; bases outside the gene matches: 2. Germline CDR1 SGHTA, CDR2 FQGNSA. The CDR3 runs to 14 residues. CDR3 in amino acids: CASSGLASSYEQYF. Here the CDR3 DNA reads TGTGCCAGCAGCGGACTAGCGAGCTCCTACGAGCAGTACTTC.